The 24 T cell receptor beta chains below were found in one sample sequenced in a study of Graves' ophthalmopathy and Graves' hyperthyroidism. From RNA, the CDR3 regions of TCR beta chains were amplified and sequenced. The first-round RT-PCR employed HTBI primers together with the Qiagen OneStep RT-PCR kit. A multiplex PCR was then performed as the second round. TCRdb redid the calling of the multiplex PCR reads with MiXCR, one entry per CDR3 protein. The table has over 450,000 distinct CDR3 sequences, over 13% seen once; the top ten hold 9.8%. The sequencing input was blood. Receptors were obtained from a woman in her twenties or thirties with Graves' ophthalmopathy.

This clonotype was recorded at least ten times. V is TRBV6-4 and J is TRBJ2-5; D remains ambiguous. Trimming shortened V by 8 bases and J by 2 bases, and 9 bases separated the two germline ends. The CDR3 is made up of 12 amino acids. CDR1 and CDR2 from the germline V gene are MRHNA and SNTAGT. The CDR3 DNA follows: TGTGCCAGCCATCGACCGCAAGAGACCCAGTACTTC. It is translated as CASHRPQETQYF.

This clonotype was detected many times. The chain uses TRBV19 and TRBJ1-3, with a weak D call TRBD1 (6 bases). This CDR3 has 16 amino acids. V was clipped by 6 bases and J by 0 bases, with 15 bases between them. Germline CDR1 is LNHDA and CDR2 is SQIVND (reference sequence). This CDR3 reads CASSLRDTHSGNTIYF. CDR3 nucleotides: TGTGCCAGTAGCCTCCGGGACACCCACTCTGGAAACACCATATATTTT.

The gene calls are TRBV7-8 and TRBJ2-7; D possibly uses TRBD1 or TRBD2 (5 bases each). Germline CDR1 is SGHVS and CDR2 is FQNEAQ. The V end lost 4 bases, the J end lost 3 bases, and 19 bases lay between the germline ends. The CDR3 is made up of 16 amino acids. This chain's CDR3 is CASSSPGRKILYEQYF. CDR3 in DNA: TGTGCCAGCAGCTCACCGGGACGGAAAATCCTCTACGAGCAGTACTTC.

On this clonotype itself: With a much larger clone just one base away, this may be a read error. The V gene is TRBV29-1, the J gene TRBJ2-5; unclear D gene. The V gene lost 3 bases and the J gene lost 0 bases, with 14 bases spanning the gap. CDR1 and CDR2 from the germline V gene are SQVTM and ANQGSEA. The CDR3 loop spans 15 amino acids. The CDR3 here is CSVEYGWTYQETQYF. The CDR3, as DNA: TGCAGCGTTGAGTATGGCTGGACGTACCAAGAGACCCAGTACTTC.

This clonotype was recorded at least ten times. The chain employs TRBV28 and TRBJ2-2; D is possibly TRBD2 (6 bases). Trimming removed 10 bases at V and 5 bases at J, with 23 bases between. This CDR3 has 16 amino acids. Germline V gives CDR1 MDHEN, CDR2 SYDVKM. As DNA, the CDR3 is TGTGCCATCGAGAAGGGGACTCCATCGGGGACCGGGGAGCTGTTTTTT. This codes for CAIEKGTPSGTGELFF.

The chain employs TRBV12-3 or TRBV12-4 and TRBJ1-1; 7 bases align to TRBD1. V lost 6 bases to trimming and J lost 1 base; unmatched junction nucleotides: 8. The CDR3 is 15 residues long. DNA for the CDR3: TGTGCCAGCAGGCTTCGACAGGGCCCGAACACTGAAGCTTTCTTT. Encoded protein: CASRLRQGPNTEAFF.

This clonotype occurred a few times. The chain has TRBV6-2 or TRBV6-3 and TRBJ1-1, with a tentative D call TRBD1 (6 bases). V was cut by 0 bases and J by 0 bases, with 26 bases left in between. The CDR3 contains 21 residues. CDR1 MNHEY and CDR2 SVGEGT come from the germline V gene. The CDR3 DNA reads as TGTGCCAGCAGTTACTCGATGGATTCCCCGCAGACAGGCTCGTTGAACACTGAAGCTTTCTTT. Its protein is CASSYSMDSPQTGSLNTEAFF.

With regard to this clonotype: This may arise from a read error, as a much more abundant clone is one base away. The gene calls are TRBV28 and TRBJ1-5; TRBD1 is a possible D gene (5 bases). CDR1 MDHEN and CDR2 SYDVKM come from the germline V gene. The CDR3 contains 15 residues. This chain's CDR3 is CASSSGHNSNQPLHF. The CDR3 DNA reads TGTGCCAGCAGTTCCGGACACAATAGCAATCAGCCCCTGCATTTT.

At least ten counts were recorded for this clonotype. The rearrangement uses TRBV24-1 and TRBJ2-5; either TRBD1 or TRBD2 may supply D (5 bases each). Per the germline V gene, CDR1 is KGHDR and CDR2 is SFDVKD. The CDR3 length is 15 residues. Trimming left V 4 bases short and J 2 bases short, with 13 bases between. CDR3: CATSEPGPTQETQYF. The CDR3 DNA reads TGTGCCACCAGTGAACCGGGACCGACACAAGAGACCCAGTACTTC.

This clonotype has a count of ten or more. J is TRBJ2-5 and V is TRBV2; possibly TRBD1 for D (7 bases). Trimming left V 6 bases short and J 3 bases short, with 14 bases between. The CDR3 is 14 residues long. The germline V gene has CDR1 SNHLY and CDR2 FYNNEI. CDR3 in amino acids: CASRGDREEETQYF. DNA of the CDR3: TGTGCCAGCAGAGGAGACAGGGAGGAAGAGACCCAGTACTTC. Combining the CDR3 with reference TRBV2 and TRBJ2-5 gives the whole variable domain EPEVTQTPSHQVTQMGQEVILRCVPISNHLYFYWYRQILGQKVEFLVSFYNNEISEKSEIFDDQFSVERPDGSNFTLKIRSTKLEDSAMYFCASRGDREEETQYFGPGTRLLVL.

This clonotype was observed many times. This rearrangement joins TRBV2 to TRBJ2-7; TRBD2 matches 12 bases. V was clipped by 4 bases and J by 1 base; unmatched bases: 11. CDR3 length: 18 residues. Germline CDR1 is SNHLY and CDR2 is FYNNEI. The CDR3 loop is CASSGRTSGTEWSYEQYF. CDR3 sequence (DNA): TGTGCCAGCAGTGGACGGACTAGCGGGACCGAGTGGTCCTACGAGCAGTACTTC. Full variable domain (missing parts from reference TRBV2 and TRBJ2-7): EPEVTQTPSHQVTQMGQEVILRCVPISNHLYFYWYRQILGQKVEFLVSFYNNEISEKSEIFDDQFSVERPDGSNFTLKIRSTKLEDSAMYFCASSGRTSGTEWSYEQYFGPGTRLTVT.

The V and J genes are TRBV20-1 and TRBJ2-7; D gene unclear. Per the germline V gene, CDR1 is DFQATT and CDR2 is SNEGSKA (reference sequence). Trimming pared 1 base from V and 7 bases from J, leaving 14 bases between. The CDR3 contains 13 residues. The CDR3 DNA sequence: TGCAGTGCTAGAGCACAAGTTCCCGCGGAGCAGTACTTC. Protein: CSARAQVPAEQYF.

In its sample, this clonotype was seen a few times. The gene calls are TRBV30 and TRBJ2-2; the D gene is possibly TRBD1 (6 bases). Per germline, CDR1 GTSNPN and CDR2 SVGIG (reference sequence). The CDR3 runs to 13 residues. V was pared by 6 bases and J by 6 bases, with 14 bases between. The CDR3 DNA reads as TGTGCCTGTCAACACAGGGTTCCCGGGGAGCTGTTTTTT. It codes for CACQHRVPGELFF. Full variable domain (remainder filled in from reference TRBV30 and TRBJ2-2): SQTIHQWPATLVQPVGSPLSLECTVEGTSNPNLYWYRQAAGRGLQLLFYSVGIGQISSEVPQNLSASRPQDRQFILSSKKLLLSDSGFYLCACQHRVPGELFFGEGSRLTVL.

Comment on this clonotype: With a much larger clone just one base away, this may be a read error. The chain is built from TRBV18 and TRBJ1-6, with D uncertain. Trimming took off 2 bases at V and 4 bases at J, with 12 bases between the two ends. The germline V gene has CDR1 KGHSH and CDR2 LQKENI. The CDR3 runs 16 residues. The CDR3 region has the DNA TGTGCCAGCTCACCAAGGTACAGAGAGTATAATTCACCCCTCCACTTT. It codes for CASSPRYREYNSPLHF. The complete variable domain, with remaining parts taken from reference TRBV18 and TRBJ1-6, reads NAGVMQNPRHLVRRRGQEARLRCSPMKGHSHVYWYRQLPEEGLKFMVYLQKENIIDESGMPKERFSAEFPKEGPSILRIQQVVRGDSAAYFCASSPRYREYNSPLHFGNGTRLTVT.

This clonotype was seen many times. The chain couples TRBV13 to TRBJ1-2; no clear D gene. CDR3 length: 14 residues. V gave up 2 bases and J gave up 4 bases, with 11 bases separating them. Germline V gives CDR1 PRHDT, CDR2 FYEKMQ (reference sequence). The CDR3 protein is CASSLLSKTYGYTF. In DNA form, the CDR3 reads TGTGCCAGCAGCTTACTCAGTAAGACCTATGGCTACACCTTC.

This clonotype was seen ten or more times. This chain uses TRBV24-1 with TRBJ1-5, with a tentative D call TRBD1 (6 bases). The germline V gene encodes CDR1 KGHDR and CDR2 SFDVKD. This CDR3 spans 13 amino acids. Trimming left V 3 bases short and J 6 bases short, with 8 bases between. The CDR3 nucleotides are TGTGCCACCAGTGATGTGGGGGCTCAGCCCCAGCATTTT. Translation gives CATSDVGAQPQHF.

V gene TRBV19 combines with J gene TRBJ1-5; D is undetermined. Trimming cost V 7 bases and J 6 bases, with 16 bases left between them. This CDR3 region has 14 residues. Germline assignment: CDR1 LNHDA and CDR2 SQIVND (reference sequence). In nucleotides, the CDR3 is TGTGCCAGTACCCTGTTAGGAGGTGGTCAGCCCCAGCATTTT. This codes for CASTLLGGGQPQHF.

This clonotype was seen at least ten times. For the CDR3, the DNA is TGTGCCAGCAGTGGGCAGCCGAACACTGAAGCTTTCTTT. Encoded protein: CASSGQPNTEAFF. The chain employs TRBV6-1 and TRBJ1-1; D unclear. CDR3 length: 13 amino acids. Germline V gene lookup returns CDR1 MNHNS and CDR2 SASEGT. Trimming cost V 4 bases and J 1 base, with 7 bases left between them.

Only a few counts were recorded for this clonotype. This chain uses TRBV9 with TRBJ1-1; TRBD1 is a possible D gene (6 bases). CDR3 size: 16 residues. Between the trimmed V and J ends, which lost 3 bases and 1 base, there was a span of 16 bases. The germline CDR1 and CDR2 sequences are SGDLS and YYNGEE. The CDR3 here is CASSAGGDRRNTEAFF. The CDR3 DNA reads TGTGCCAGCAGCGCGGGGGGAGACAGGAGGAACACTGAAGCTTTCTTT.

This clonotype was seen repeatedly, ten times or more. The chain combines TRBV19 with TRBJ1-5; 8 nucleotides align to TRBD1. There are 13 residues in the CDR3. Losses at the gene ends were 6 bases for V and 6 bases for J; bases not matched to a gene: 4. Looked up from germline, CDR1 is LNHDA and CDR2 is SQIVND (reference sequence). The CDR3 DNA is TGTGCCAGTAGCACAGGGGGGTCTCAGCCCCAGCATTTT. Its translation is CASSTGGSQPQHF. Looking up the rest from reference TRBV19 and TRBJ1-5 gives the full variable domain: DGGITQSPKYLFRKEGQNVTLSCEQNLNHDAMYWYRQDPGQGLRLIYYSQIVNDFQKGDIAEGYSVSREKKESFPLTVTSAQKNPTAFYLCASSTGGSQPQHFGDGTRLSIL.

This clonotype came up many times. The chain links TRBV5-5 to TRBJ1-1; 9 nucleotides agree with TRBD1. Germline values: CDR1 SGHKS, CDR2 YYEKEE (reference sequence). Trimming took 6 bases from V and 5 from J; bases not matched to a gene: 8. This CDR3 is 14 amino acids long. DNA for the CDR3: TGTGCCAGCACCGCGACAGGGGGGGGGACTGAAGCTTTCTTT. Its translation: CASTATGGGTEAFF. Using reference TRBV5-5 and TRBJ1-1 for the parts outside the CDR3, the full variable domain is DAGVTQSPTHLIKTRGQQVTLRCSPISGHKSVSWYQQVLGQGPQFIFQYYEKEERGRGNFPDRFSARQFPNYSSELNVNALLLGDSALYLCASTATGGGTEAFFGQGTRLTVV.

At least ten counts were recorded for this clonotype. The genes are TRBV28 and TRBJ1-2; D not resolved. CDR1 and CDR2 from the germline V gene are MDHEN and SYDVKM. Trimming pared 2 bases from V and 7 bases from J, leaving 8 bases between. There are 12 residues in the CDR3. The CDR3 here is CASSLGWFGYTF. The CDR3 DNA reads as TGTGCCAGCAGTTTAGGGTGGTTTGGCTACACCTTC.

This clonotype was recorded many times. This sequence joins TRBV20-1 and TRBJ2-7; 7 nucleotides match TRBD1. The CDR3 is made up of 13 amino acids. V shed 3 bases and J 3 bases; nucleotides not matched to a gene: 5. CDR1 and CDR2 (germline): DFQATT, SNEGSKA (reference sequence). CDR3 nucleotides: TGCAGTGCTAGCCGGACAGGATACTACGAGCAGTACTTC. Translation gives CSASRTGYYEQYF.

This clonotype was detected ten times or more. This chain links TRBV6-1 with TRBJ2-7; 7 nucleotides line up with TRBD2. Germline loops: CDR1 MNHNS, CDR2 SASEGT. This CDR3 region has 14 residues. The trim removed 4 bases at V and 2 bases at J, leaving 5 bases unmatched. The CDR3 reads CASSAREATYEQYF. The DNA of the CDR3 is TGTGCCAGCAGTGCCCGGGAGGCAACCTACGAGCAGTACTTC.